The 23 T cell receptor beta chains presented below share a single source sample, sequenced in a study of blood T cell repertoires in COVID-19. Only in-frame clones appear in the TCRdb table, and some are missing; sequencing was by immunoSEQ multiplex PCR. The sample has about 220,000 clones, 65% to 90% seen once; the top ten hold approximately 5%. Sequenced: peripheral blood. These receptors came from a human donor in a cohort sampled during active COVID-19.

This chain links TRBV19 with TRBJ1-5, with 7 bases aligning to TRBD1. V shed 6 bases, J shed 0 bases, and the junction held 8 bases outside the gene matches. Germline V lookup: CDR1 LNHDA, CDR2 SQIVND (reference sequence). The CDR3 runs to 16 residues. The CDR3 protein is CASRIGQAYSNQPQHF. For the CDR3, the DNA is TGTGCCAGTAGGATCGGACAGGCTTATAGCAATCAGCCCCAGCATTTT.

The genes are TRBV27 and TRBJ2-7, with 7 bases matching TRBD1. CDR3 length equals 15 residues. Germline V CDR1 and CDR2: MNHEY, SMNVEV (reference sequence). J was trimmed by 4 bases and V by 8 bases; bases with no gene match: 14. DNA of the CDR3: TGTGCCAGCCAGAGGCGAGGGACAGCAGGGTACGAGCAGTACTTC. Amino acid sequence: CASQRRGTAGYEQYF.

V is TRBV29-1 and J is TRBJ2-6; TRBD1 matches 9 bases. Per germline, CDR1 SQVTM and CDR2 ANQGSEA. J gave up 2 bases and V 6 bases, and 11 bases lay outside the gene matches. CDR3 length equals 17 residues. CDR3 sequence: CSVDPGQGLPGANVLTF. For the CDR3, the DNA is TGCAGCGTCGATCCGGGACAGGGACTCCCTGGGGCCAACGTCCTGACTTTC.

In its sample, this clone was seen a few times. The chain combines TRBV14 with TRBJ1-2, with 10 bases fitting TRBD1. The V and J ends lost 3 bases and 4 bases, in that order; junction bases with no gene match: 8. CDR1 and CDR2 from the germline V gene are SGHDN and FVKESK. The CDR3 extends over 16 amino acids. CDR3 protein: CASSQDRDRGLYGYTF. DNA for the CDR3: TGTGCCAGCAGCCAGGACCGGGACAGGGGCCTCTATGGCTACACCTTC.

This rearrangement joins TRBV5-6 to TRBJ2-4; maybe TRBD2 (6 bases). The V end lost 3 bases, the J end lost 1 base, and 17 bases lay between the germline ends. CDR3 size: 17 residues. Germline assignment: CDR1 SGHDT and CDR2 YYEEEE. CDR3: CASSSLRREWAKNIQYF. The CDR3 region has the DNA TGTGCCAGCAGCTCCCTAAGGAGGGAATGGGCCAAAAACATTCAGTACTTC. Using reference TRBV5-6 and TRBJ2-4 for the parts outside the CDR3, the full variable domain is DAGVTQSPTHLIKTRGQQVTLRCSPKSGHDTVSWYQQALGQGPQFIFQYYEEEERQRGNFPDRFSGHQFPNYSSELNVNALLLGDSALYLCASSSLRREWAKNIQYFGAGTRLSVL.

The chain has TRBV2 and TRBJ1-5, with a possible D match to TRBD1 (6 bases). The CDR3 covers 14 residues. The germline V gene has CDR1 SNHLY and CDR2 FYNNEI. V gave up 5 bases and J gave up 4 bases, with 12 bases separating them. The CDR3 sequence is CASSQDSTNQPQHF. The CDR3 coding sequence is TGTGCCAGCAGTCAGGACAGCACGAATCAGCCCCAGCATTTT.

The rearrangement uses TRBV28 and TRBJ1-2, with 8 bases aligning to TRBD1. The germline V gene encodes CDR1 MDHEN and CDR2 SYDVKM. The V segment lost 4 bases and the J segment 2 bases; nucleotides outside the gene matches: 6. The CDR3 contains 15 residues. The CDR3 DNA reads as TGTGCCAGCAGTTCTCCGACAGGGGAGAACTATGGCTACACCTTC. Translation gives CASSSPTGENYGYTF.

This chain joins TRBV7-8 and TRBJ2-5, with TRBD2 matching over 7 bases. The germline CDR1 and CDR2 sequences are SGHVS and FQNEAQ. The V gene end was trimmed by 1 base and the J gene end by 4 bases; junction bases not matched to a gene: 6. The CDR3 is 15 residues long. CDR3 DNA sequence: TGTGCCAGCAGCTTAGAACTGGGGGGGGGAGAGACCCAGTACTTC. Encoded protein: CASSLELGGGETQYF.

This sequence joins TRBV5-1 and TRBJ2-5; D is perhaps TRBD1 (6 bases). The V end was cut by 5 bases, the J end by 4 bases, with 15 bases between. The CDR3 consists of 14 residues. Germline assignment: CDR1 SGHRS and CDR2 YFSETQ. This CDR3 reads CASRETGYSETQYF. In DNA, the CDR3 is TGCGCCAGCAGGGAGACAGGCTATTCAGAGACCCAGTACTTC.

This chain uses TRBV12-3 or TRBV12-4 with TRBJ1-5, with TRBD1 identical over 8 bases. The CDR3 is 13 residues long. V trimming: 6 bases; J trimming: 7 bases; junction bases outside the gene matches: 5. Here the CDR3 DNA reads TGTGCCAGCAGCCAGGACAGGGCCCAGCCCCAGCATTTT. Amino acids: CASSQDRAQPQHF.

V is TRBV5-1 and J is TRBJ2-7; no firm D call. Germline lookup yields CDR1 SGHRS and CDR2 YFSETQ. Trimming took 0 bases from V and 0 from J, leaving 10 bases between them. The CDR3 loop spans 15 amino acids. For the CDR3, the DNA is TGCGCCAGCAGCTTGGGGAGACGGAGCTCCTACGAGCAGTACTTC. Encoded protein: CASSLGRRSSYEQYF. The full variable domain, completed using reference TRBV5-1 and TRBJ2-7, is KAGVTQTPRYLIKTRGQQVTLSCSPISGHRSVSWYQQTPGQGLQFLFEYFSETQRNKGNFPGRFSGRQFSNSRSEMNVSTLELGDSALYLCASSLGRRSSYEQYFGPGTRLTVT.

The J gene is TRBJ2-6, the V gene TRBV27; D remains unclear. This CDR3 is 14 amino acids long. CDR1 MNHEY and CDR2 SMNVEV come from the germline V gene (reference sequence). The ends were cut back, 6 bases at V and 0 bases at J, with 6 bases in the middle. As DNA, the CDR3 is TGTGCCAGCAGCCACTTCTCTGGGGCCAACGTCCTGACTTTC. It codes for CASSHFSGANVLTF.

The V and J genes are TRBV19 and TRBJ2-1; 9 nucleotides match TRBD2. V lost 1 base, J lost 2 bases, and 0 bases stayed unmatched. Germline CDR1 reads LNHDA; CDR2 reads SQIVND (reference sequence). CDR3 length: 15 amino acids. The CDR3 DNA reads as TGTGCCAGTAGTATAGCTAGCGGGACCTACAATGAGCAGTTCTTC. Encoded protein: CASSIASGTYNEQFF.

The V call is TRBV6-1, the J call TRBJ2-1; TRBD2 matches at 10 bases. Germline CDR1 is MNHNS and CDR2 is SASEGT. This CDR3 has 16 amino acids. V trimming: 4 bases; J trimming: 0 bases; junction bases outside the gene matches: 3. DNA of the CDR3: TGTGCCAGCAGTGGTAGACTAGCGGGCTCCTACAATGAGCAGTTCTTC. Translated: CASSGRLAGSYNEQFF.

The V gene is TRBV28, the J gene TRBJ1-2; 7 nucleotides align to TRBD1. CDR1 and CDR2 (germline): MDHEN, SYDVKM. V gave up 3 bases and J gave up 2 bases; unmatched junction bases: 0. CDR3 length: 13 amino acids. CDR3 loop: CASSFRGNYGYTF. CDR3 sequence (DNA): TGTGCCAGCAGTTTCAGGGGGAACTATGGCTACACCTTC.

There are a few counts of this clone. Here the CDR3 omits its conserved ending phenylalanine or tryptophan, so a read error is the likely source. The DNA is left out, because the CDR3 cannot be placed on it with certainty; the CDR3 is given as TCRdb lists it. CDR3 sequence: CSAPQGAY. The rearrangement joins TRBV20-1 to TRBJ2-7; TRBD1, the D gene given by the table, was not confirmed from the DNA. The CDR3 length is 8 residues, termini included. Germline-derived CDR1 and CDR2 are DFQATT and SNEGSKA (reference sequence).

The chain recombines TRBV7-2 with TRBJ2-2; 8 nucleotides line up with TRBD2. Germline V lookup: CDR1 SGHTA, CDR2 FQGNSA. The CDR3 has 16 residues. V shed 2 bases and J 5 bases; nucleotides not matched to a gene: 7. The CDR3 loop reads CASSLRLAGTTGELFF. The CDR3 coding sequence is TGTGCCAGCAGCTTAAGATTAGCGGGAACTACCGGGGAGCTGTTTTTT. Based on the CDR3 plus reference TRBV7-2 and TRBJ2-2, the full variable domain is GAGVSQSPSNKVTEKGKDVELRCDPISGHTALYWYRQSLGQGLEFLIYFQGNSAPDKSGLPSDRFSAERTGGSVSTLTIQRTQQEDSAVYLCASSLRLAGTTGELFFGEGSRLTVL.

The rearrangement uses TRBV5-1 and TRBJ2-7, with 7 bases matching TRBD1. Germline CDR1 and CDR2: SGHRS and YFSETQ. Unmatched junction bases numbered 3, after V lost 3 bases and J lost 0 bases. CDR3 length: 14 residues. CDR3 protein: CASSSRDSSYEQYF. The CDR3 bases are TGCGCCAGCAGCTCCCGGGACAGCTCCTACGAGCAGTACTTC. Together with reference TRBV5-1 and TRBJ2-7, the CDR3 gives the full variable domain: KAGVTQTPRYLIKTRGQQVTLSCSPISGHRSVSWYQQTPGQGLQFLFEYFSETQRNKGNFPGRFSGRQFSNSRSEMNVSTLELGDSALYLCASSSRDSSYEQYFGPGTRLTVT.

The V gene is TRBV29-1, the J gene TRBJ1-5; D is possibly TRBD1 (5 bases). This CDR3 has 13 amino acids. Germline CDR1 SQVTM, CDR2 ANQGSEA. The V end was cut by 4 bases, the J end by 1 base, with 8 bases between. The CDR3 region has the DNA TGCAGCGTTGCCAGGGCAAGCAATCAGCCCCAGCATTTT. The encoded protein is CSVARASNQPQHF.

This clone has a count of ten or more. V and J are TRBV19 and TRBJ2-7; TRBD1 matches 7 bases. Germline V lookup: CDR1 LNHDA, CDR2 SQIVND (reference sequence). J lost 3 bases, V lost 5 bases, and 4 bases had no gene match. CDR3 length equals 13 residues. CDR3 amino acids: CASSPRQGYEQYF. The CDR3 nucleotides read TGTGCCAGTAGTCCCCGACAGGGCTACGAGCAGTACTTC.

The DNA for the CDR3 is TGTGCCAGCAGCGCCGGGACTAGCATCCACGAGCAGTACTTC. It is translated as CASSAGTSIHEQYF. V is TRBV6-6 and J is TRBJ2-7; 9 nucleotides align to TRBD2. CDR3 size: 14 residues. V shed 6 bases and J 5 bases; nucleotides not matched to a gene: 8. Germline CDR1 is MNHNY and CDR2 is SVGAGI (reference sequence).

The rearrangement joins TRBV5-5 to TRBJ2-3; 10 bases match TRBD2. V dropped 2 bases and J dropped 4; count of bases not matched to a gene: 13. The CDR3 sequence is 18 residues long. CDR1 and CDR2 from the germline V gene are SGHKS and YYEKEE (reference sequence). The CDR3 sequence: CASSFTSGNRGMSDTQYF. CDR3 DNA sequence: TGTGCCAGCAGCTTCACTAGCGGGAACAGGGGGATGTCAGATACGCAGTATTTT.

This clone was counted between two and nine times. This rearrangement joins TRBV6-5 to TRBJ1-5, with D perhaps TRBD1 (6 bases). Deletions cut 6 bases from V and 5 bases from J, with 11 bases between. The CDR3 runs 13 residues. Per germline, CDR1 MNHEY and CDR2 SVGAGI. CDR3 loop: CASSTTGHQPQHF. The CDR3 DNA reads TGTGCCAGCAGCACCACAGGGCATCAGCCCCAGCATTTT.